These 23 T cell receptor beta chains originate from one sample sequenced in a study of T cells in Graves' hyperthyroidism and ophthalmopathy. From RNA transcripts, TCR beta CDR3 regions were amplified. Using the HTBI primer set, a first-round RT-PCR was run on the TCR CDR3. One entry per CDR3 protein results from TCRdb running MiXCR on the multiplex PCR reads. This table holds hundreds of thousands of distinct CDR3 sequences, 38% found once. Sequencing used blood. These TCRs come from a man younger than 30 with Graves' hyperthyroidism.

This clonotype was observed at least ten times. This rearrangement joins TRBV9 to TRBJ1-3; D unresolved. The germline V and J ends were trimmed by 4 bases and 4 bases, with 9 bases remaining between them. The CDR3 is 13 amino acids. CDR1 is SGDLS and CDR2 is YYNGEE in the germline V gene. The CDR3 bases are TGTGCCAGCAGCCCGTCCATGGGAAACACCATATATTTT. Its translation: CASSPSMGNTIYF.

The chain combines TRBV6-2 or TRBV6-3 with TRBJ2-5, with TRBD2 matching over 7 bases. The trim removed 0 bases at V and 5 bases at J, leaving 12 bases unmatched. The CDR3 has 17 amino acids. The germline gives CDR1 MNHEY, CDR2 SVGEGT. The CDR3 region is CASSYSTRLAVGETQYF. The CDR3 coding sequence is TGTGCCAGCAGTTACTCGACACGTCTAGCGGTCGGGGAGACCCAGTACTTC.

This rearrangement joins TRBV27 to TRBJ2-5; D remains ambiguous. There are 14 residues in the CDR3. The V gene's germline CDR1 is MNHEY and CDR2 SMNVEV (reference sequence). V lost 3 bases and J lost 2, with 10 bases in between. The CDR3 DNA reads as TGTGCCAGCAGTTTGGATCTAAAACAAGAGACCCAGTACTTC. Residues: CASSLDLKQETQYF.

Many counts were recorded for this clonotype. The V gene is TRBV2, the J gene TRBJ2-5; D may be TRBD1 (6 bases). Trimming stripped 10 bases from V and 1 base from J, with 10 bases between. CDR3 length: 12 amino acids. Germline CDR1 and CDR2: SNHLY and FYNNEI. CDR3 in amino acids: CATRQVQETQYF. The CDR3 nucleotides are TGTGCCACTCGACAGGTCCAAGAGACCCAGTACTTC.

The chain links TRBV7-8 to TRBJ2-7, with 9 positions matching TRBD2. This CDR3 is 15 amino acids long. Germline values: CDR1 SGHVS, CDR2 FQNEAQ. V lost 1 base, J lost 2 bases, and 3 bases stayed unmatched. CDR3: CASSLEGGRAYEQYF. The CDR3, as DNA: TGTGCCAGCAGCTTAGAAGGCGGGAGGGCCTACGAGCAGTACTTC.

The chain is built from TRBV20-1 and TRBJ2-2; 8 nucleotides line up with TRBD2. The germline V gene encodes CDR1 DFQATT and CDR2 SNEGSKA (reference sequence). This CDR3 spans 14 amino acids. Trimming removed 2 bases from V and 2 bases from J; junction bases left unmatched: 1. The CDR3, as DNA: TGCAGTGCTAGAACTAGCGGTAACACCGGGGAGCTGTTTTTT. This gives the protein CSARTSGNTGELFF.

This clonotype was recorded a few times. The chain couples TRBV7-3 to TRBJ2-5; 11 bases fit TRBD2. This CDR3 has 16 residues. Germline V gene lookup returns CDR1 SGHTA and CDR2 FQGTGA. J gave up 1 base and V 1 base, and 2 bases lay outside the gene matches. The CDR3 nucleotides are TGTGCCAGCAGCTTAAGTAGCGGGGGGGCCCAAGAGACCCAGTACTTC. Its protein product is CASSLSSGGAQETQYF.

This clonotype was counted only a few times. The chain couples TRBV20-1 to TRBJ2-7; unclear D gene. V was shortened by 5 bases and J by 2 bases, with 19 bases between the two germline ends. The CDR3 runs 15 residues. Germline loops: CDR1 DFQATT, CDR2 SNEGSKA (reference sequence). The CDR3 sequence is CSAAPQDKGTYEQYF. CDR3 DNA: TGCAGTGCTGCCCCCCAAGATAAGGGAACCTACGAGCAGTACTTC.

The gene calls are TRBV11-2 and TRBJ2-7; TRBD2 might be the D (7 bases). Germline CDR1 SGHAT, CDR2 FQNNGV. Trimming took off 0 bases at V and 11 bases at J, with 14 bases between the two ends. CDR3 size: 13 residues. The CDR3 spells CASSLEGGAGEYF. The CDR3 nucleotides read TGTGCCAGCAGCTTAGAGGGAGGGGCAGGGGAGTACTTC.

For the CDR3, the DNA is TGTGCCAGTAGTGTTAACTACAGAACCGATACGCAGTATTTT. It is translated as CASSVNYRTDTQYF. V and J are TRBV19 and TRBJ2-3; D gene ambiguous. V lost 5 bases, J lost 6 bases, and 15 bases lay in between. Germline CDR1 and CDR2: LNHDA and SQIVND (reference sequence). The CDR3 has 14 residues.

This clonotype has a count of ten or more. This sequence joins TRBV5-6 and TRBJ1-2; TRBD1 aligns across 7 bases. V lost 4 bases to trimming and J lost 4 bases; unmatched junction nucleotides: 4. Per the germline V gene, CDR1 is SGHDT and CDR2 is YYEEEE. The CDR3 is 13 residues long. Written as DNA, the CDR3 is TGTGCCAGCAGCGGGGGACAGCCCTATGGCTACACCTTC. It yields the protein CASSGGQPYGYTF.

This chain joins TRBV10-3 and TRBJ1-5; 10 bases fit TRBD1. Looked up from germline, CDR1 is ENHRY and CDR2 is SYGVKD. This CDR3 is built from 16 residues. The V segment lost 4 bases and the J segment 0 bases; nucleotides outside the gene matches: 3. CDR3 sequence reads: CAISVGTGDSNQPQHF. Written as DNA, the CDR3 is TGTGCCATCAGTGTTGGGACAGGGGATAGCAATCAGCCCCAGCATTTT.

This clonotype was seen more than once but under ten times. The V call is TRBV9, the J call TRBJ1-4; the match to TRBD1 covers 8 bases. The junction had 0 bases not matched to a gene; V was cut back by 0 bases and J by 8 bases. In germline, CDR1 is SGDLS, CDR2 YYNGEE. The CDR3 length is 13 residues. CDR3 loop: CASSVAGGEKLFF. The CDR3 nucleotides are TGTGCCAGCAGCGTAGCAGGGGGCGAAAAACTGTTTTTT.

The chain employs TRBV7-9 and TRBJ1-5; TRBD1 is a possible D gene (6 bases). The CDR3 is made up of 19 amino acids. Germline CDR1 SEHNR, CDR2 FQNEAQ (reference sequence). Trimming left V 5 bases short and J 2 bases short, with 25 bases between. CDR3 DNA: TGTGCCAGCAGCCGTAGACAGGTGGATCGGATCGTAGGCAATCAGCCCCAGCATTTT. Translating gives CASSRRQVDRIVGNQPQHF.

The V gene is TRBV25-1, the J gene TRBJ2-7, with 8 bases aligning to TRBD2. This CDR3 is 14 amino acids long. Germline CDR1 reads MGHDK; CDR2 reads SYGVNS. This CDR3 reads CAPHLREGSYEQYF. The CDR3 nucleotides read TGTGCTCCCCATTTACGGGAGGGTTCCTACGAGCAGTACTTC.

This clonotype occurred a few times. CDR3 sequence (DNA): TGTGCCAGCACCGTCGGGGAAGGGCAGACCCAGTACTTC. It is translated as CASTVGEGQTQYF. The genes are TRBV2 and TRBJ2-5, with D perhaps TRBD2 (5 bases). This CDR3 comprises 13 residues. Trimming removed 7 bases from V and 6 bases from J, with 15 bases in between. Per germline, CDR1 SNHLY and CDR2 FYNNEI.

The V and J genes are TRBV6-1 and TRBJ2-7; tentative D call: TRBD2 (6 bases). Germline V gives CDR1 MNHNS, CDR2 SASEGT. This CDR3 is built from 11 residues. V dropped 11 bases and J dropped 5 bases, with 13 bases sitting between them. The CDR3 protein is CAATGVDEQYF. DNA of the CDR3: TGTGCCGCAACGGGGGTGGACGAGCAGTACTTC.

The chain has TRBV7-2 and TRBJ2-5, with 12 nucleotides matching TRBD2. Germline V gene lookup returns CDR1 SGHTA and CDR2 FQGNSA. V shed 1 base, J shed 3 bases, and the junction held 6 bases outside the gene matches. This CDR3 contains 17 residues. The CDR3 nucleotides read TGTGCCAGCAGCTTAGTGCGCGGACTAGCGGGGAAAGAGACCCAGTACTTC. Its protein is CASSLVRGLAGKETQYF. Complete variable domain (other parts from reference TRBV7-2 and TRBJ2-5): GAGVSQSPSNKVTEKGKDVELRCDPISGHTALYWYRQSLGQGLEFLIYFQGNSAPDKSGLPSDRFSAERTGGSVSTLTIQRTQQEDSAVYLCASSLVRGLAGKETQYFGPGTRLLVL.

V is TRBV14 and J is TRBJ1-2; possible D gene TRBD1, 5 bases. The CDR3 covers 15 residues. V lost 5 bases to trimming and J lost 2 bases, with 15 bases between them. Looked up from germline, CDR1 is SGHDN and CDR2 is FVKESK. The CDR3 coding sequence is TGTGCCAGCAGCAAGGGTCAGACAGACAACTATGGCTACACCTTC. Its protein is CASSKGQTDNYGYTF.

The chain carries TRBV6-6 and TRBJ2-7, with no clear D. Trimming removed 5 bases from V and 1 base from J, with 12 bases in between. The CDR3 totals 14 residues. In germline, CDR1 is MNHNY, CDR2 SVGAGI (reference sequence). CDR3 bases: TGTGCCAGCAGTCCACGGACCTTGTCCTACGAGCAGTACTTC. Protein: CASSPRTLSYEQYF.

This clonotype has only a few counts. The CDR3 bases are TGTGCCAGCAGCCTGGGGAACGGGCCCCGGTACTTC. Translation: CASSLGNGPRYF. V gene TRBV5-6 combines with J gene TRBJ2-5; D is uncertain. The CDR3 sequence is 12 residues long. V dropped 4 bases and J dropped 13 bases, with 17 bases sitting between them. Per the germline V gene, CDR1 is SGHDT and CDR2 is YYEEEE.

The chain combines TRBV15 with TRBJ1-2; D unclear. The V end was cut by 8 bases, the J end by 2 bases, with 9 bases between. The germline gives CDR1 LNHNV, CDR2 YYDKDF (reference sequence). This CDR3 contains 12 residues. Here the CDR3 DNA reads TGTGCCACCCTCCCCGAAAACTATGGCTACACCTTC. This gives the protein CATLPENYGYTF. Supplemented by reference TRBV15 and TRBJ1-2, the full variable domain reads DAMVIQNPRYQVTQFGKPVTLSCSQTLNHNVMYWYQQKSSQAPKLLFHYYDKDFNNEADTPDNFQSRRPNTSFCFLDIRSPGLGDTAMYLCATLPENYGYTFGSGTRLTVV.

CDR3 nucleotides: TGTGCCAGCAGTTACTTAGGATCCAAACAAGAGACCCAGTACTTC. It specifies CASSYLGSKQETQYF. The genes are TRBV6-5 and TRBJ2-5; unclear D gene. CDR3 length: 15 amino acids. The V and J ends lost 1 base and 2 bases respectively, with 11 bases between them. Germline loops: CDR1 MNHEY, CDR2 SVGAGI.